What follows are 25 T cell receptor beta chains derived from one specimen sequenced in a study of cytomegalovirus exposure and HLA in healthy donors. The PCR ran on 60 Vbeta and 13 Jbeta primers. Using immunoSEQ multiplex PCR, the repertoire was profiled, and TCRdb retains in-frame clones only, with some absent. In the table there are some 150,000 clones, about 80% of which are singletons. The sequenced material came from PBMCs. The receptors were gathered from a man younger than 45 in good health and CMV-seropositive.

The V gene is TRBV7-8, the J gene TRBJ2-7, with 8 bases aligning to TRBD1. CDR3 length: 12 amino acids. CDR1 and CDR2 (germline): SGHVS, FQNEAQ. With 10 bases clipped from V and 5 bases from J, the junction kept 7 bases outside the gene matches. CDR3 loop: CATRQGSHEQYF. The DNA for the CDR3 is TGTGCCACCCGACAGGGGTCCCACGAGCAGTACTTC.

The chain links TRBV28 to TRBJ2-7; 7 bases agree with TRBD1. V was clipped by 3 bases and J by 3 bases; unmatched bases: 11. The CDR3 spans 16 residues. CDR1 and CDR2 from the germline V gene are MDHEN and SYDVKM. In DNA, the CDR3 is TGTGCCAGCAGTTTCTTTCTGGGGACAGCCTTCTACGAGCAGTACTTC. Its protein product is CASSFFLGTAFYEQYF.

The gene calls are TRBV4-2 and TRBJ2-7, with TRBD1 as a possible D gene (5 bases). This CDR3 region has 15 residues. The germline gives CDR1 LGHNA, CDR2 YNFKEQ. The V and J ends lost 0 bases and 4 bases respectively, with 13 bases between them. This CDR3 reads CASSQDRQGWYEQYF. Written as DNA, the CDR3 is TGTGCCAGCAGCCAAGATAGGCAGGGATGGTACGAGCAGTACTTC.

The rearrangement joins TRBV5-5 to TRBJ1-1; 7 bases map to TRBD1. Unmatched junction bases numbered 9, after V lost 7 bases and J lost 0 bases. This CDR3 has 15 residues. Germline V lookup: CDR1 SGHKS, CDR2 YYEKEE (reference sequence). The CDR3 protein is CASFGGQLMNTEAFF. The CDR3, as DNA: TGTGCCAGCTTTGGGGGACAGCTCATGAACACTGAAGCTTTCTTT.

This chain connects TRBV25-1 to TRBJ1-5; 8 nucleotides match TRBD1. Per germline, CDR1 MGHDK and CDR2 SYGVNS. The CDR3 loop spans 17 amino acids. V was clipped by 3 bases and J by 3 bases; unmatched bases: 10. Written as DNA, the CDR3 is TGTGCCAGCAGTGAGAAGGGGGCGCAGGGGGCCAATCAGCCCCAGCATTTT. Protein: CASSEKGAQGANQPQHF.

V and J are TRBV10-3 and TRBJ1-1; no clear D gene. The CDR3 is 15 amino acids. V was pared by 0 bases and J by 1 base, with 9 bases between. CDR1 and CDR2 (germline): ENHRY, SYGVKD. DNA of the CDR3: TGTGCCATCAGTGAGTCAGCAGGAACGAACACTGAAGCTTTCTTT. Its protein is CAISESAGTNTEAFF.

The chain carries TRBV29-1 and TRBJ1-2; maybe TRBD1 (5 bases). Germline CDR1 reads SQVTM; CDR2 reads ANQGSEA. Trimming took 1 base from V and 3 from J, leaving 9 bases between them. The CDR3 has 13 amino acids. The CDR3 DNA sequence: TGCAGCGTTGAAGTTTCGACAGACTATGGCTACACCTTC. Translating it yields CSVEVSTDYGYTF.

This rearrangement joins TRBV7-9 to TRBJ1-5; weak D call: TRBD1 (6 bases). Germline-derived CDR1 and CDR2 are SEHNR and FQNEAQ (reference sequence). The germline V and J ends were trimmed by 4 bases and 4 bases, with 14 bases remaining between them. This CDR3 comprises 15 residues. CDR3 in amino acids: CASSSSRDTNQPQHF. The CDR3 DNA is TGTGCCAGCAGCTCGTCCCGGGACACTAATCAGCCCCAGCATTTT.

The rearrangement uses TRBV5-1 and TRBJ1-2; TRBD1 aligns across 7 bases. Germline V gene data show CDR1 as SGHRS and CDR2 as YFSETQ. The V and J ends lost 4 bases and 4 bases, in that order; junction bases with no gene match: 16. The CDR3 loop spans 17 amino acids. This CDR3 is CASSLHGTGAKIYGYTF. The CDR3 DNA reads TGCGCCAGCAGCCTACACGGTACAGGGGCCAAAATCTATGGCTACACCTTC. Full variable domain (rest looked up from reference TRBV5-1 and TRBJ1-2): KAGVTQTPRYLIKTRGQQVTLSCSPISGHRSVSWYQQTPGQGLQFLFEYFSETQRNKGNFPGRFSGRQFSNSRSEMNVSTLELGDSALYLCASSLHGTGAKIYGYTFGSGTRLTVV.

The rearrangement links TRBV18 to TRBJ2-7, with 7 positions matching TRBD1. In germline, CDR1 is KGHSH, CDR2 LQKENI. The CDR3 covers 16 residues. V was pared by 3 bases and J by 3 bases, with 11 bases of the junction left unmatched. The CDR3 nucleotides are TGTGCCAGCTCACCGAGTCCGGGACAGCGCAACTACGAGCAGTACTTC. Encoded protein: CASSPSPGQRNYEQYF.

The chain employs TRBV30 and TRBJ2-2, with D perhaps TRBD2 (5 bases). Germline values: CDR1 GTSNPN, CDR2 SVGIG (reference sequence). V dropped 5 bases and J dropped 3 bases, with 19 bases sitting between them. The CDR3 extends over 16 amino acids. This chain's CDR3 is CAWGGRSVYHTGELFF. The CDR3, as DNA: TGTGCCTGGGGAGGTCGTTCGGTTTATCACACCGGGGAGCTGTTTTTT.

The chain uses TRBV11-2 and TRBJ2-3; 10 nucleotides match TRBD2. Per germline, CDR1 SGHAT and CDR2 FQNNGV. The CDR3 runs to 17 residues. V lost 2 bases to trimming and J lost 0 bases; unmatched junction nucleotides: 5. CDR3 in amino acids: CASSLLAGGSSTDTQYF. The CDR3 DNA follows: TGTGCCAGCAGCTTATTAGCGGGGGGTTCGAGCACAGATACGCAGTATTTT.

The V gene is TRBV19, the J gene TRBJ2-1, with a tentative D call TRBD1 (6 bases). Germline CDR1 is LNHDA and CDR2 is SQIVND (reference sequence). Trimming left V 3 bases short and J 3 bases short, with 18 bases between. The CDR3 runs to 17 residues. CDR3 in amino acids: CASSMISVDSIYNEQFF. The CDR3 bases are TGTGCCAGTAGTATGATATCAGTGGACAGTATCTACAATGAGCAGTTCTTC.

This clone has a handful of counts. The chain recombines TRBV7-3 with TRBJ2-3; perhaps TRBD1 as D (5 bases). Trimming pared 0 bases from V and 6 bases from J, leaving 10 bases between. The V gene's germline CDR1 is SGHTA and CDR2 FQGTGA. This CDR3 has 14 residues. CDR3 nucleotides: TGTGCCAGCAGCTTAACTGGGGCCGCGGATACGCAGTATTTT. The encoded protein is CASSLTGAADTQYF.

The chain carries TRBV30 and TRBJ2-4; TRBD1 is a possible D gene (6 bases). Trimming cost V 1 base and J 2 bases, with 15 bases left between them. Germline CDR1 reads GTSNPN; CDR2 reads SVGIG (reference sequence). The CDR3 covers 16 residues. CDR3 loop: CAWSGTYWGPKNIQYF. DNA for the CDR3: TGTGCCTGGAGTGGGACCTATTGGGGGCCCAAAAACATTCAGTACTTC.

The chain recombines TRBV27 with TRBJ2-5; possible D gene TRBD1, 5 bases. Germline CDR1 MNHEY, CDR2 SMNVEV (reference sequence). Trimming removed 4 bases at V and 7 bases at J, with 7 bases between. CDR3 length: 11 residues. CDR3 DNA sequence: TGTGCCAGCAGTTACCAGGGGACCCAGTACTTC. Amino acid sequence: CASSYQGTQYF.

The rearrangement uses TRBV28 and TRBJ2-2, with 8 bases fitting TRBD1. V lost 3 bases, J lost 5 bases, and 5 bases stayed unmatched. The CDR3 is 15 residues long. CDR1 is MDHEN, CDR2 SYDVKM, per germline. This CDR3 is CASSFGDRYTGELFF. The CDR3 DNA reads TGTGCCAGCAGTTTCGGGGACAGGTATACCGGGGAGCTGTTTTTT.

V usage is TRBV4-1 and J usage is TRBJ1-2, with D hard to call. CDR3 length: 13 amino acids. Deletions cut 3 bases from V and 5 bases from J, with 10 bases between. From germline, CDR1 is MGHRA and CDR2 YSYEKL. For the CDR3, the DNA is TGCGCCAGCAGCCAGGGAGCATATTATGGCTACACCTTC. This sequence encodes CASSQGAYYGYTF.

The chain couples TRBV21-1 to TRBJ2-7; the table's D call TRBD1 went unverified against the DNA. TRBV21-1 constitutes a pseudogene. The CDR3 totals 15 residues. The CDR3 sequence is CASSTKTGGFYEQYF. CDR3 bases: TGTGCCAGCAGCACCAAGACAGGGGGCTTTTACGAGCAGTACTTC.

This clone was seen more than once but under ten times. The V call is TRBV5-1, the J call TRBJ2-3; the match to TRBD1 covers 7 bases. The CDR3 extends over 16 amino acids. Trimming took 1 base from V and 4 from J; bases not matched to a gene: 9. From germline, CDR1 is SGHRS and CDR2 YFSETQ. CDR3 DNA: TGCGCCAGCAGCTTGCGGGCGACAGGGACCTCAGATACGCAGTATTTT. Protein: CASSLRATGTSDTQYF.

The J gene is TRBJ2-5, the V gene TRBV6-5; no clear D gene. The CDR3 runs to 13 residues. The V gene's germline CDR1 is MNHEY and CDR2 SVGAGI. V lost 1 base and J 5 bases, leaving 8 bases between the germline ends. DNA for the CDR3: TGTGCCAGCAGTTACTACAATGGCGAGACCCAGTACTTC. Amino acid sequence: CASSYYNGETQYF.

This clone turned up a few times. CDR3 sequence: CASGTTRTGRHTF. The DNA of the CDR3 is TGTGCCAGCGGTACCACTCGGACAGGGCGCCACACCTTC. This sequence joins TRBV2 and TRBJ1-2; 8 bases are a match to TRBD1. This CDR3 has 13 residues. From germline, CDR1 is SNHLY and CDR2 FYNNEI. Germline trimming cut 8 bases from V and 12 bases from J; bases unmatched to any gene: 14. Looking up the rest from reference TRBV2 and TRBJ1-2 gives the full variable domain: EPEVTQTPSHQVTQMGQEVILRCVPISNHLYFYWYRQILGQKVEFLVSFYNNEISEKSEIFDDQFSVERPDGSNFTLKIRSTKLEDSAMYFCASGTTRTGRHTFGSGTRLTVV.

The gene calls are TRBV6-6 and TRBJ1-4; 7 bases match TRBD1. J lost 8 bases, V lost 8 bases, and 8 bases had no gene match. The CDR3 is 13 amino acids. The germline gives CDR1 MNHNY, CDR2 SVGAGI (reference sequence). CDR3 region: CASYRGRDEKLFF. CDR3 nucleotide sequence: TGTGCCAGCTACAGGGGCCGGGACGAAAAACTGTTTTTT.

The chain combines TRBV9 with TRBJ1-1; the match to TRBD1 covers 7 bases. With V trimmed by 3 bases and J by 4 bases, 9 bases remained unmatched. This CDR3 spans 15 amino acids. Germline loops: CDR1 SGDLS, CDR2 YYNGEE. This CDR3 reads CASSAQGTGVTEAFF. In DNA, the CDR3 is TGTGCCAGCAGCGCTCAGGGCACAGGGGTCACTGAAGCTTTCTTT.

V usage is TRBV30 and J usage is TRBJ2-7, with 12 bases lining up with TRBD1. This CDR3 is 14 amino acids long. CDR1 and CDR2 from the germline V gene are GTSNPN and SVGIG (reference sequence). Trimming took 4 bases from V and 6 from J; bases not matched to a gene: 7. This CDR3 is CAWTQRDRGLEQYF. The CDR3 DNA reads as TGTGCCTGGACCCAACGGGACAGGGGGCTCGAGCAGTACTTC. The full variable domain, in which reference TRBV30 and TRBJ2-7 provide the parts outside the CDR3, is SQTIHQWPATLVQPVGSPLSLECTVEGTSNPNLYWYRQAAGRGLQLLFYSVGIGQISSEVPQNLSASRPQDRQFILSSKKLLLSDSGFYLCAWTQRDRGLEQYFGPGTRLTVT.